This T cell receptor (beta chain) was captured in a study of T cells after yellow fever vaccination. The germline V gene encodes CDR1 LNHNV and CDR2 YYDKDF (reference sequence). V shed 5 bases and J shed 1 base, with 14 bases lying between them. The CDR3 totals 15 residues. This clonotype came up a few times. TCRdb re-derived calls from the 5' RACE reads in MiXCR, one entry per CDR3 protein. The sample has hundreds of thousands of distinct CDR3 sequences, around a sixth seen once. Sequenced material: PBMCs, taken before the yellow fever booster vaccination. This receptor was taken from a man aged 18-30 years who received the YFV17D yellow fever vaccine. This chain joins TRBV15 and TRBJ1-2; D call uncertain. This chain's CDR3 is CATSRRLGLNYGYTF. The CDR3 DNA sequence: TGTGCCACCAGCCGCCGCCTTGGTCTTAACTATGGCTACACCTTC. Full variable domain (rest looked up from reference TRBV15 and TRBJ1-2): DAMVIQNPRYQVTQFGKPVTLSCSQTLNHNVMYWYQQKSSQAPKLLFHYYDKDFNNEADTPDNFQSRRPNTSFCFLDIRSPGLGDTAMYLCATSRRLGLNYGYTFGSGTRLTVV.